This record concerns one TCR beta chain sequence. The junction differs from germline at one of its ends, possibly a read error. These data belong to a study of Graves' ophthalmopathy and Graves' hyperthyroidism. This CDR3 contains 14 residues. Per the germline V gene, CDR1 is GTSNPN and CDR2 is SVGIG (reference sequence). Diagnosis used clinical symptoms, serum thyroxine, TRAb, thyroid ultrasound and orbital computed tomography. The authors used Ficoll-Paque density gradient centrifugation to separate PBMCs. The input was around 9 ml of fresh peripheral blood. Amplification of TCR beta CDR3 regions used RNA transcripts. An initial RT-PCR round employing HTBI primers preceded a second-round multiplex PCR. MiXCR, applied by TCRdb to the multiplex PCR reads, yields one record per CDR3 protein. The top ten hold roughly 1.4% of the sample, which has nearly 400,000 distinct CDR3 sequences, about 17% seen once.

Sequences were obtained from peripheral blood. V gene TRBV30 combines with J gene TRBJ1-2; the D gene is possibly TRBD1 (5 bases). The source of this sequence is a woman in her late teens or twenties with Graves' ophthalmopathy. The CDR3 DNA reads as TGTGCCCGGAGTCCGCTCGGGGGGAACTATGGCTACACCTTC. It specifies CARSPLGGNYGYTF.